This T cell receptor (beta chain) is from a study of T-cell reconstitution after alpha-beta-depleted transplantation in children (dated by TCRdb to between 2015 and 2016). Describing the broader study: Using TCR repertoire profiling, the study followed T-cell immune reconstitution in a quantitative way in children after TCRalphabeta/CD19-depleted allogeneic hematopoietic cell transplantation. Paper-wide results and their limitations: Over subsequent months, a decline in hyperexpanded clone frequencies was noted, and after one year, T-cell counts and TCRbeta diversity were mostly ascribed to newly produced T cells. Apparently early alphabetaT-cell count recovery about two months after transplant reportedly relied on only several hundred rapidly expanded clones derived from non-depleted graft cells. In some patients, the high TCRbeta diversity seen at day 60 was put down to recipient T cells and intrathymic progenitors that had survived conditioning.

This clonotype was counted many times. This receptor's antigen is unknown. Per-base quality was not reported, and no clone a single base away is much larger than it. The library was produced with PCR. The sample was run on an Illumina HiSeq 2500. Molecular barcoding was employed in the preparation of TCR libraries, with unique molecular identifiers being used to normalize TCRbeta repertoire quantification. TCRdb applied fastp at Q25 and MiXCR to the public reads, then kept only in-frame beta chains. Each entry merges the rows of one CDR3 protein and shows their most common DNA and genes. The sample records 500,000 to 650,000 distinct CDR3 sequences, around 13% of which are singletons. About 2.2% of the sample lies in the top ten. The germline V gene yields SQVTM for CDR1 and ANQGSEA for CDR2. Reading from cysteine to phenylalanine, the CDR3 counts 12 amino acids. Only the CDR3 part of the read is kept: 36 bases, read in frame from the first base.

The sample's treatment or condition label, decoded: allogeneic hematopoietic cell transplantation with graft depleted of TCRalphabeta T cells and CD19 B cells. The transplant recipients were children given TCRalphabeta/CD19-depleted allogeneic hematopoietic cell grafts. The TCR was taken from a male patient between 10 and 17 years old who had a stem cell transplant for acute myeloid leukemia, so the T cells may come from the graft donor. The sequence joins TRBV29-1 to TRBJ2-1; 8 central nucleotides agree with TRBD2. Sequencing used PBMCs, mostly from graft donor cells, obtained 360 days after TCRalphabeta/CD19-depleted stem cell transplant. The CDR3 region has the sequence CSWTSLYNEQFF. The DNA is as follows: TGCAGTTGGACTAGCCTCTACAATGAGCAGTTCTTC.